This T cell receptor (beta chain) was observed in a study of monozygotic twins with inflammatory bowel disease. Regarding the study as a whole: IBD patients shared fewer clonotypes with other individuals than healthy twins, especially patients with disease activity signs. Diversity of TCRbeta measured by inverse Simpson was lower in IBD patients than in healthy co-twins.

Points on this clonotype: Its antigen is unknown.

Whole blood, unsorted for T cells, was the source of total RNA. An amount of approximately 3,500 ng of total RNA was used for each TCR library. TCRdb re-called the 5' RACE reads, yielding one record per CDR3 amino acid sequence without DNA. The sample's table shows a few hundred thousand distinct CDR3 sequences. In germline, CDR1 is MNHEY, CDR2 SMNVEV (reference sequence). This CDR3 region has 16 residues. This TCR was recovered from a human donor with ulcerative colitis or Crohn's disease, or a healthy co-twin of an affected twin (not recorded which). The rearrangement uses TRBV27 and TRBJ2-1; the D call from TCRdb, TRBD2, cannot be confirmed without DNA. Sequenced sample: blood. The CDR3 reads CASSLSPSGPRNEQFF.